The text below deals with one TCR beta chain. Its antigen target is currently unknown. Base qualities are not at hand, and no much larger clone is one base apart. This entry belongs to a study of cytomegalovirus exposure and HLA in healthy donors (dated by TCRdb to 2015 to 2018). The study in broad terms: According to an earlier analysis of 550 to 700 of the donors, about 179 million T cells yielded 100 million or so unique TCR beta sequences and approximately 280 Gb of sequence data. On average, roughly 200,000 unique TCR beta nucleotide sequences were sequenced per donor among fewer than 500 genotyped donors of the cohort, with 15% to 20% of those sequences being non-productive. Alongside the repertoire data, information on donor age, sex, ethnicity and CMV serostatus was compiled. Of the 300 to 500 genotyped donors, 81% were placed in the genetic ancestry cluster associated with self-reported Caucasian donors. To predict cytomegalovirus infection status, the study brought together high-throughput TCR immunosequencing, statistical association of individual TCRs with disease status, and machine learning. Both class I and class II loci were covered by HLA typing, at four-digit resolution. All discovery cohort repertoires had been generated using a single sequencing platform. A later genetic analysis used genome-wide SNP genotypes for 398 of the 666 donors, treating that subset as a discovery cohort. An early release covering over 500 HLA-typed donors comprised 300 to 350 gigabases of sequencing data and about 90 million unique TCR sequences. The later analysis used no new phenotypic data to find candidate immune exposures, relying instead on TCR beta sequences and their occurrence across donors. The aim of the study was to test whether cataloging public T cell receptors could identify signatures of past pathogen exposure. An earlier analysis of 587 of the donors used high-throughput TCR beta sequencing to judge whether each TCR beta V gene segment behaved as functional or pseudogenic. The number of donors typed differed by locus, with 629-630 for A, B, C, DRB1 and DQB1, roughly 550 for DQA1, 606 for DPA1, and some 440 for DPB1. The T cell repertoires of 550 to 850 subjects were profiled by immunosequencing and related to cytomegalovirus serostatus. In addition to the first cohort of 666 subjects, a separate validation cohort of approximately 120 different subjects was used. In a later analysis, previously published TCR beta repertoires from about 640 donors were re-analyzed and high-resolution HLA genotyping was added so that TCR occurrence patterns could be studied. A handful of DR-DQ haplotypes were handled as single units for association and clustering because linkage in the cohort was strong. Points the paper makes about the study in general: It was suggested by the authors that the approach could potentially be generalized to other disease states and immunological phenotypes. At a false discovery rate of 0.05, a later analysis linked about 17,000 TCR beta sequences to specific HLA alleles. Most TCR sequences were seen in very few donors, while some public TCRs were found in many individuals. A group of highly shared sequence variants was considered likely to be a technical artifact of the sequencing pipeline. Some IMGT-functional V segments, including TRBV6-2 and TRBV6-3, could not be told apart with the 87-base-pair reads, so those segments were excluded. In a later analysis, the rate of TCR association differed among HLA loci, with DRB1 alleles having the most associated TCRs and HLA-C alleles having the fewest. Sequencing depth was assumed to be roughly uniform across donors in the presence/absence analyses, though that assumption may not hold. About 17 rarely observed V segments, including chromosome 9 orphons, were excluded from the earlier analysis of a few hundred of the donors because counts were too low. Compared with the approximately 710-donor mean, donors in an Asian-associated ancestry cluster had fewer N-insertions in productive TCRs, according to a later genetic analysis. Because HLA typing was unavailable for some donors at each locus, only the typed subset was used in association tests. This cohort had only TCR beta chains sequenced, and the lack of alpha or paired-chain data limited which features could be detected. A further reported finding was that TCR beta sequences accurately predicted the HLA-A and HLA-B alleles for most subjects in the first cohort. A later analysis found that most CMV-associated TCR beta chains appeared HLA-restricted, with HLA associations seemingly driven largely by CMV exposure. In vitro tests confirmed that a few of the cytomegalovirus-associated TCR beta chains recognize cytomegalovirus antigens. The study listed approximately 150 TCR beta chains as associated with cytomegalovirus. Assigning TCR associations to individual alleles was difficult when HLA alleles, especially DR and DQ, strongly co-occurred. In an earlier analysis of roughly 560 of the donors, most TCR beta V segments were observed in productive rearrangements about 87% or about 30% of the time, broadly matching IMGT annotations. Immune exposure information for the cohort was limited to CMV serostatus. In a later genetic analysis, a missense DCLRE1C variant was associated with V-gene and J-gene trimming of TCR beta chains, and the association was replicated in an independent cohort. Linkage disequilibrium might explain the correlated functional status among segregating V segments, but an unknown experimental factor could not be ruled out. According to a later analysis, parvovirus B19, influenza, CMV and Epstein-Barr virus appeared linked to several top co-occurrence clusters. In a later analysis, HLA-associated TCR beta chains were found to be more clonally expanded and to have lower generation probabilities than equally common non-associated chains. The classifier was reported to diagnose cytomegalovirus status with high specificity and sensitivity in both the original and validation cohorts.

In total, just over 650 healthy bone marrow donors made up the cohort. Cohort members were all nominally healthy when sampled, although unrecorded immune exposures were likely present. The donor tested CMV seronegative and was one of the 352 seronegative cohort members. A peripheral blood sample was collected from each donor, and TCR beta sequencing was performed on peripheral blood mononuclear cells. Genomic DNA extraction from the blood cell samples was performed with the Qiagen DNeasy Blood Extraction Kit. Per the germline V gene, SGDLS is the CDR1 and YYNGEE is the CDR2. The CDR3 sequence holds 18 residues, the cysteine and phenylalanine included. The CDR3 DNA has 54 bases and is translated from base 1. The junction shows trimming of 3 bases on V and 0 bases on J, and the gene matches do not reach 6 bases of it. Library preparation employed the immunoSEQ multiplex PCR assay. A mixture of 60 forward primers for TCR Vbeta segments and 13 reverse primers for TCR Jbeta segments was used in the multiplex PCR. The CDR3 region of rearranged TCR beta genes was amplified from genomic DNA by a multiplex PCR assay. The Illumina HiSeq System was used to sequence the amplified TCR beta libraries as 87-base-pair reads. The original methods were these. A later analysis counted tens of millions of unique TCR beta chains across the 670 or so repertoires, and around 9.9 million of these chains were shared by at least two donors. A nearest-neighbor algorithm error-corrected the raw reads and collapsed the reads into unique sequences, merging closely related sequences to remove PCR and sequencing errors. To assign V, D and J gene segments, CDR3 sequences were aligned to IMGT reference sequences. For a sequence to be retained, a match of at least six nucleotides to both a V gene segment and a J gene segment was required. A rearrangement was called productive if the CDR3 had no stop codons and remained in frame with V and J, and every other rearrangement was called non-productive. Following IMGT convention, CDR3 was defined as the stretch from the second conserved V-encoded cysteine up to the conserved J-encoded phenylalanine. The earlier analysis of 500 to 600 of the donors excluded sequences that lacked an unambiguous match to a single V gene segment. An earlier analysis of approximately 590 of the donors classified V segments as functional when productive rearrangements were above 56.7% and as segregating when the standard deviation between donors was above 5%. A statistical classification framework was developed to diagnose cytomegalovirus status using the catalog of TCR beta chain sequences. In a later analysis, V and J genes were assigned by comparing TCR nucleotide sequences against IMGT/GENE-DB human TR gene sequences. The TCRdist pipeline was used in a later analysis to assign CDR3 sequences and most-parsimonious VDJ recombination scenarios. In a later analysis, each TCR beta chain was defined by its CDR3 amino acid sequence together with its V-gene family, and reads without a unique V-gene family were excluded. To address suspected cross-contamination and a sequencing artifact, a later analysis removed approximately 600 highly shared, low-generation-probability nucleotide sequences. A later analysis calculated a clonal expansion index for each public chain from normalized within-repertoire ranks of inferred template counts. In a later analysis, generation probabilities were computed with a VDJ recombination model fitted to out-of-frame rearrangements, and the resulting probabilities were checked against IGoR. A later analysis scored TCR-TCR, TCR-HLA and TCR-CMV co-occurrence with hypergeometric tests, applying a repertoire-size bias correction to TCR pairs. False discovery rates were estimated in a later analysis by permuting HLA or CMV assignments 20 times. A later analysis grouped co-occurring TCRs with DBSCAN, adding TCRdist sequence similarity when clustering within HLA-allele-positive subsets. Repertoires with fewer than 30,000 or more than 120,000 public chains were left out of co-occurrence clustering, as were four to six repertoires with anomalous nucleotide sharing. TCRdb carries this immuneACCESS record with in-frame sequences only. Its versions omit some clonotypes, under half of them owing to an unresolved V gene in the studies checked, with the rest unexplained. V and J calls and clone size are as listed in that table; D and trimming were resolved from the DNA. The sample yields some 130,000 clones; 70% to 75% were counted once. Roughly 1.3% of the sample is taken by the ten largest.

The sequenced sample was PBMCs. This sequence uses TRBV9 and TRBJ2-1, and TRBD2 aligns with 13 junction nucleotides. This TCR derives from a middle-aged woman in good health and CMV-seronegative. The nucleotide sequence is given as TGTGCCAGCAGCGGTACCGGGACTAGCGGGGCCTCCTACAATGAGCAGTTCTTC. Translated, it gives CASSGTGTSGASYNEQFF.